What follows are 2 T cell receptor beta chains derived from one specimen sequenced in a study of cytomegalovirus exposure and HLA in healthy donors. PCR involved 60 Vbeta and 13 Jbeta primers. Method: immunoSEQ multiplex PCR; TCRdb's copy keeps in-frame clones and lacks some. The sample's table shows 220,000 or so clones. The sequenced sample consisted of PBMCs. These receptors originate from a girl aged 2 to 10 in good health and CMV-seropositive.

The chain has TRBV21-1 and TRBJ1-2. TRBV21-1 is a documented pseudogene. The CDR3 covers 14 residues. The CDR3 DNA reads as TGTGCCAGCAGCGGGTGCGGGTCGAACTATGGCTACACCTTC. This sequence encodes CASSGCGSNYGYTF.

The V gene is TRBV10-3, the J gene TRBJ1-5; tentative D call: TRBD1 (5 bases). This CDR3 is 15 amino acids long. Looked up from germline, CDR1 is ENHRY and CDR2 is SYGVKD. The germline V and J ends were trimmed by 8 bases and 4 bases, with 18 bases remaining between them. The CDR3 is CAILRELLLNQPQHF. CDR3 DNA sequence: TGTGCCATCCTCAGGGAATTACTACTAAATCAGCCCCAGCATTTT.